Below, 27 T cell receptor beta chains from the same sample are listed, as sequenced in a study of cytomegalovirus exposure and HLA in healthy donors. Primers included in the PCR were 60 Vbeta and 13 Jbeta primers. Libraries were prepared by immunoSEQ multiplex PCR; TCRdb keeps only in-frame clonotypes and omits some of them. The data show roughly 98,000 clones, around 70% seen once. Input material: PBMCs. The receptors stem from a man aged 45-65 years in good health and CMV-seronegative.

The chain joins TRBV29-1 to TRBJ2-1; 10 nucleotides align to TRBD2. This CDR3 contains 13 residues. Trimming at V came to 4 bases and at J to 7 bases, leaving 4 bases not matched to a gene. Germline CDR1 SQVTM, CDR2 ANQGSEA. CDR3 sequence: CSVGLAGENEQFF. In DNA, the CDR3 is TGCAGCGTTGGGCTAGCGGGGGAGAATGAGCAGTTCTTC.

The rearrangement joins TRBV4-2 to TRBJ2-2; 7 nucleotides match TRBD1. The CDR3 extends over 14 amino acids. Germline V gene lookup returns CDR1 LGHNA and CDR2 YNFKEQ. With V trimmed by 7 bases and J by 3 bases, 5 bases remained unmatched. This CDR3 reads CASIGTDYTGELFF. In DNA form, the CDR3 reads TGTGCCAGCATCGGGACAGACTACACCGGGGAGCTGTTTTTT.

This clone was counted between two and nine times. The chain couples TRBV2 to TRBJ1-2; D is perhaps TRBD1 (5 bases). Germline-derived CDR1 and CDR2 are SNHLY and FYNNEI. CDR3 length equals 14 residues. V dropped 0 bases and J dropped 2 bases, with 7 bases sitting between them. The DNA of the CDR3 is TGTGCCAGCAGTGAAGCAGGGGTAAACTATGGCTACACCTTC. Translated, it gives CASSEAGVNYGYTF.

The rearrangement links TRBV28 to TRBJ1-3; the D is unclear. Per the germline V gene, CDR1 is MDHEN and CDR2 is SYDVKM. This CDR3 contains 14 residues. Trimming shortened V by 2 bases and J by 0 bases, and 5 bases separated the two germline ends. Here the CDR3 DNA reads TGTGCCAGCAGTTTAAGCGACTCTGGAAACACCATATATTTT. Residues: CASSLSDSGNTIYF.

This chain links TRBV5-1 with TRBJ2-3; possibly TRBD2 for D (5 bases). Germline V lookup: CDR1 SGHRS, CDR2 YFSETQ. The CDR3 length is 16 residues. Trimming pared 7 bases from V and 2 bases from J, leaving 20 bases between. CDR3 sequence (DNA): TGCGCCAGCCGCGCCAGGTCGGGAAAACTCACAGATACGCAGTATTTT. Amino acids: CASRARSGKLTDTQYF.

The chain recombines TRBV19 with TRBJ1-1; 7 bases agree with TRBD1. The CDR3 has 14 amino acids. In germline, CDR1 is LNHDA, CDR2 SQIVND (reference sequence). V gave up 6 bases and J gave up 5 bases; unmatched junction bases: 9. DNA of the CDR3: TGTGCCAGTAGGGACAGGTTAACAGGGACTGAAGCTTTCTTT. Residues: CASRDRLTGTEAFF.

The V gene is TRBV18, the J gene TRBJ2-2; 11 positions match TRBD1. Germline CDR1 KGHSH, CDR2 LQKENI. The CDR3 has 22 residues. Germline trimming cut 2 bases from V and 4 bases from J; bases unmatched to any gene: 21. CDR3 DNA sequence: TGTGCCAGCTCACCATTGTTCGTCTTAGGACAGGGGGCGATCGGCGGCACCGGGGAGCTGTTTTTT. It encodes CASSPLFVLGQGAIGGTGELFF. Full variable domain (missing parts from reference TRBV18 and TRBJ2-2): NAGVMQNPRHLVRRRGQEARLRCSPMKGHSHVYWYRQLPEEGLKFMVYLQKENIIDESGMPKERFSAEFPKEGPSILRIQQVVRGDSAAYFCASSPLFVLGQGAIGGTGELFFGEGSRLTVL.

The J gene is TRBJ1-5, the V gene TRBV18; D perhaps matches TRBD1 (5 bases). V lost 6 bases to trimming and J lost 7 bases, with 13 bases between them. CDR1 and CDR2 from the germline V gene are KGHSH and LQKENI. CDR3 length: 13 residues. For the CDR3, the DNA is TGTGCCAGCTCCGCATCGCAGGGACAGCCCCAGCATTTT. Translating it yields CASSASQGQPQHF.

V is TRBV2 and J is TRBJ1-5, with D hard to call. V gave up 8 bases and J gave up 7 bases, with 15 bases separating them. CDR1 is SNHLY, CDR2 FYNNEI, per germline. CDR3 size: 13 residues. CDR3 loop: CASSAGLPQPQHF. The CDR3 DNA is TGTGCCAGCTCGGCAGGCCTGCCACAGCCCCAGCATTTT.

This clone was seen more than once but under ten times. The chain employs TRBV27 and TRBJ2-7; TRBD1 is a possible D gene (5 bases). V was cut by 3 bases and J by 3 bases, with 18 bases left in between. The V gene's germline CDR1 is MNHEY and CDR2 SMNVEV (reference sequence). CDR3 length equals 16 residues. This CDR3 reads CASSFKGTGLNYEQYF. The CDR3 DNA follows: TGTGCCAGCAGTTTTAAGGGCACAGGCCTTAACTACGAGCAGTACTTC.

In its sample, this clone was seen a few times. The rearrangement uses TRBV27 and TRBJ1-4; 10 bases align to TRBD1. This CDR3 spans 15 amino acids. V lost 2 bases and J lost 6; bases outside the gene matches: 3. Looked up from germline, CDR1 is MNHEY and CDR2 is SMNVEV (reference sequence). The CDR3 region is CASSLQTGGDEKLFF. The CDR3 nucleotides are TGTGCCAGCAGTTTACAGACAGGGGGCGATGAAAAACTGTTTTTT.

In its sample, this clone was seen a few times. The gene calls are TRBV5-4 and TRBJ2-1, with 9 bases lining up with TRBD2. The CDR3 is 15 residues long. V lost 6 bases and J lost 4; bases outside the gene matches: 8. Germline CDR1 and CDR2: SGHNT and YYREEE (reference sequence). Written as DNA, the CDR3 is TGTGCCAGCACCCCGACTAGCGGAGTTTACAATGAGCAGTTCTTC. It translates to CASTPTSGVYNEQFF. The variable domain in full, completed from reference TRBV5-4 and TRBJ2-1, reads ETGVTQSPTHLIKTRGQQVTLRCSSQSGHNTVSWYQQALGQGPQFIFQYYREEENGRGNFPPRFSGLQFPNYSSELNVNALELDDSALYLCASTPTSGVYNEQFFGPGTRLTVL.

The chain uses TRBV28 and TRBJ1-2; D remains unclear. This CDR3 spans 15 amino acids. V lost 3 bases and J lost 3, with 14 bases in between. Per germline, CDR1 MDHEN and CDR2 SYDVKM. For the CDR3, the DNA is TGTGCCAGCAGTTTCGCGGACTTCAACGACTATGGCTACACCTTC. It yields the protein CASSFADFNDYGYTF.

This chain joins TRBV18 and TRBJ2-6; no clear D gene. Trimming cost V 6 bases and J 0 bases, with 6 bases left between them. The CDR3 sequence is 14 residues long. Germline CDR1 and CDR2: KGHSH and LQKENI. CDR3 sequence (DNA): TGTGCCAGCTCCCTCCCCTCTGGGGCCAACGTCCTGACTTTC. Protein sequence: CASSLPSGANVLTF.

The V gene is TRBV11-1, the J gene TRBJ1-1; 7 bases are shared with TRBD1. The CDR3 consists of 15 residues. The trim removed 5 bases at V and 0 bases at J, leaving 6 bases unmatched. Looked up from germline, CDR1 is SGHAT and CDR2 is FQDESV (reference sequence). DNA for the CDR3: TGTGCCAGCAGCCTGGGACAGCTGATGAACACTGAAGCTTTCTTT. It is translated as CASSLGQLMNTEAFF.

This clone was detected once. The chain has TRBV19 and TRBJ1-5; TRBD1 agrees at 11 bases. V was pared by 4 bases and J by 5 bases, with 4 bases of the junction left unmatched. This CDR3 is 15 amino acids long. The germline CDR1 and CDR2 sequences are LNHDA and SQIVND (reference sequence). The CDR3, as DNA: TGTGCCAGTAGTACCAGGACAGGGGGCGATCAGCCCCAGCATTTT. Its translation is CASSTRTGGDQPQHF.

J is TRBJ1-1 and V is TRBV6-1; D might be TRBD1 (5 bases). CDR1 and CDR2 (germline): MNHNS, SASEGT. V was trimmed by 2 bases and J by 4 bases, leaving 8 bases between them. The CDR3 loop spans 13 amino acids. Here the CDR3 DNA reads TGTGCCAGCAGTGAACAGGGCTCCACTGAAGCTTTCTTT. Residues: CASSEQGSTEAFF.

The chain carries TRBV27 and TRBJ1-1, with D hard to call. Germline V gives CDR1 MNHEY, CDR2 SMNVEV (reference sequence). This CDR3 comprises 13 residues. V lost 6 bases to trimming and J lost 1 base, with 9 bases between them. CDR3 in amino acids: CASRTGANTEAFF. CDR3 nucleotides: TGTGCCAGCAGGACGGGTGCGAACACTGAAGCTTTCTTT.

This clone has a handful of counts. The V and J genes are TRBV5-4 and TRBJ1-1; 7 bases are a match to TRBD1. V shed 1 base, J shed 11 bases, and the junction held 8 bases outside the gene matches. The germline V gene encodes CDR1 SGHNT and CDR2 YYREEE (reference sequence). There are 13 residues in the CDR3. The CDR3 DNA is TGTGCCAGCAGCTTGCTGACAGGGAACGAGGCTTTCTTT. Its protein product is CASSLLTGNEAFF.

The chain uses TRBV7-2 and TRBJ1-5; D remains ambiguous. The germline V gene has CDR1 SGHTA and CDR2 FQGNSA. The CDR3 is 15 amino acids. V was cut by 5 bases and J by 0 bases, with 11 bases left in between. CDR3 region: CASSGGGYSNQPQHF. The CDR3 DNA is TGTGCCAGCAGCGGAGGAGGCTATAGCAATCAGCCCCAGCATTTT.

The chain employs TRBV2 and TRBJ1-5; 7 nucleotides align to TRBD1. This CDR3 region has 14 residues. V was clipped by 6 bases and J by 7 bases; unmatched bases: 9. Per germline, CDR1 SNHLY and CDR2 FYNNEI. The CDR3 spells CASRMTGIRQPQHF. Written as DNA, the CDR3 is TGTGCCAGCAGGATGACAGGGATCAGGCAGCCCCAGCATTTT.

Concerning this clone itself: The sample contains more than one DNA sequence encoding this CDR3. This rearrangement joins TRBV19 to TRBJ1-2, with unresolved D. Between the trimmed V and J ends, which lost 0 bases and 4 bases, there was a span of 9 bases. Germline V gives CDR1 LNHDA, CDR2 SQIVND (reference sequence). The CDR3 is 14 residues long. The CDR3 region is CASSIEAGVYGYTF. CDR3 nucleotides: TGTGCCAGTAGTATAGAAGCAGGCGTCTATGGCTACACCTTC.

V is TRBV7-9 and J is TRBJ2-3; a possible D gene is TRBD2 (6 bases). Germline V lookup: CDR1 SEHNR, CDR2 FQNEAQ (reference sequence). V was trimmed by 5 bases and J by 6 bases, leaving 24 bases between them. CDR3 length equals 17 residues. CDR3 nucleotide sequence: TGTGCCAGCAGCCTAGATATCGGTGGAGGGCCTTCGGATACGCAGTATTTT. It codes for CASSLDIGGGPSDTQYF.

The chain has TRBV4-1 and TRBJ2-2; TRBD2 might be the D (7 bases). V lost 0 bases and J lost 5, with 13 bases in between. The germline CDR1 and CDR2 sequences are MGHRA and YSYEKL. The CDR3 runs to 16 residues. CDR3 region: CASSQDRGAGTGELFF. CDR3 DNA sequence: TGCGCCAGCAGCCAAGACCGGGGGGCGGGAACCGGGGAGCTGTTTTTT.

This clone has just a few counts. The chain couples TRBV28 to TRBJ1-5, with TRBD1 matching 7 bases. After removal of 6 bases from V and 2 bases from J, the junction contained 7 bases not matched to a gene. The CDR3 is 15 residues long. Germline V gives CDR1 MDHEN, CDR2 SYDVKM. DNA for the CDR3: TGTGCCAGCAGCTCTACCGGGACAGGCAATCAGCCCCAGCATTTT. It codes for CASSSTGTGNQPQHF.

This clone was picked up a small number of times. This chain joins TRBV10-3 and TRBJ1-1; 9 bases fit TRBD1. Germline CDR1 and CDR2: ENHRY and SYGVKD. Trimming at V came to 6 bases and at J to 1 base, leaving 6 bases not matched to a gene. This CDR3 region has 15 residues. Here the CDR3 DNA reads TGTGCCATCAGCGCCGGGACAGGGAAGAACACTGAAGCTTTCTTT. Encoded protein: CAISAGTGKNTEAFF.

This clone came up a few times. The V call is TRBV2, the J call TRBJ2-7; maybe TRBD1 (5 bases). CDR3 length: 14 residues. V was shortened by 4 bases and J by 7 bases, with 17 bases between the two germline ends. CDR1 and CDR2 from the germline V gene are SNHLY and FYNNEI. CDR3 in amino acids: CASSGQNPRLEQYF. The CDR3 DNA reads as TGTGCCAGCAGTGGACAGAATCCTAGGTTGGAGCAGTACTTC.